The rows below give T cell receptor beta chains drawn from one sample of a study of patients and donors after allogeneic stem cell transplantation. TCRdb independently ran MiXCR on the RT-PCR reads; one entry per CDR3 protein. The sample contains 800,000 to 1,000,000 distinct CDR3 sequences, 15% to 20% of which appear only once. Sequenced sample: blood, either unsorted or a sorted T cell fraction (not recorded which). The receptors were gathered from a human donor who was either an allogeneic HSCT recipient or a stem cell or donor lymphocyte infusion donor (not recorded which). It is not recorded whose cells these are; they may come from a transplant donor. Each CDR3 is given with its conserved first and last residue. D genes are given only for firm matches. Only some rows state a clone size, as once, few, many or a class for expanded clones.

NA	TRBJ1-2	13	TRBV9	NA	TGTGCCAGCAGCGCCCCCGGATACCATGACTACACCTTC	CASSAPGYHDYTF
NA	TRBJ1-1	13	TRBV7-3	NA	TGTGCCAGCAGCCCCCAGACAGCCACTGAAGCTTTCTTT	CASSPQTATEAFF
few	TRBJ2-1	12	TRBV20-1	NA	TGCAGTGCTGACAGGGGAGGGGATGAGCAGTTCTTC	CSADRGGDEQFF
few	TRBJ2-7	14	TRBV9	NA	TGTGCCAGCAGCAAACGACATTCCTCCAACGAGCAGTACTTC	CASSKRHSSNEQYF
NA	TRBJ2-7	11	TRBV20-1	NA	TGCAGTGCAAGGACAGTTTTAGGGCAGTACTTC	CSARTVLGQYF
NA	TRBJ2-3	15	TRBV5-1	TRBD2	TGCGCCAGCGGACGTCGGGGGGGATTAACAGATACGCAGTATTTT	CASGRRGGLTDTQYF
NA	TRBJ1-3	13	TRBV2	NA	TGTGCCAGCAGCACAGGGAGGGGAAACACCATATATTTT	CASSTGRGNTIYF
NA	TRBJ2-2	16	TRBV7-3	TRBD1	TGTGCCAGCAGCTTACTGGGGACAGGGGGCACCGGGGAGCTGTTTTTT	CASSLLGTGGTGELFF
NA	TRBJ2-1	17	TRBV10-3	TRBD1	TGTGCCATCAGTGAACAGGGCCGACAGGGCACACACAATGAGCAGTTCTTC	CAISEQGRQGTHNEQFF
NA	TRBJ2-7	13	TRBV19	NA	TGTGCCAGTAGTATAGACAGACAGACGGAGCAGTACTTC	CASSIDRQTEQYF
few	TRBJ2-1	16	TRBV5-6	NA	TGTGCCAGCAGCTTGGCCGCGGGTCCCGACTACAATGAGCAGTTCTTC	CASSLAAGPDYNEQFF
NA	TRBJ2-7	15	TRBV5-1	NA	TGCGCCAGCAGCTTAAAAGGGGCTAGCAGCGACGAGCAGTACTTC	CASSLKGASSDEQYF
many	TRBJ2-7	15	TRBV12-3/TRBV12-4	TRBD1	TGTGCCAGCAGTCCAGGTTGGGACAGGGTTTACGAGCAGTACTTC	CASSPGWDRVYEQYF
many	TRBJ1-1	13	TRBV6-5	NA	TGTGCCAGCAGTTACAGGTCAGGCACTGAAGCTTTCTTT	CASSYRSGTEAFF
few	TRBJ2-3	15	TRBV5-1	TRBD1	TGCGCCAGCGGAACGGGACAGGGGGCCACAGATACGCAGTATTTT	CASGTGQGATDTQYF
few	TRBJ2-5	16	TRBV30	TRBD2	TGTGCCTGGAGGTCTAGCGGGGGGCGTCACCAAGAGACCCAGTACTTC	CAWRSSGGRHQETQYF
NA	TRBJ2-7	15	TRBV5-1	TRBD2	TGCGCCAGCAGCTTGGGGCTAGCGGGGCATTACGAGCAGTACTTC	CASSLGLAGHYEQYF
few	TRBJ1-4	12	TRBV29-1	NA	TGCAGCGTTGGACGGGAAAATGAAAAACTGTTTTTT	CSVGRENEKLFF
few	TRBJ2-1	15	TRBV24-1	NA	TGTGCCACCAGTGAAGGTTATAGCTCCTACAATGAGCAGTTCTTC	CATSEGYSSYNEQFF
NA	TRBJ2-7	15	TRBV18	NA	TGTGCCAGCTCACCAAAGGCGGGACCACAATACGAGCAGTACTTC	CASSPKAGPQYEQYF
few	TRBJ1-2	15	TRBV7-9	NA	TGTGCCAGCAGCTTCCTCAGGGACTTCAACTATGGCTACACCTTC	CASSFLRDFNYGYTF
few	TRBJ1-2	15	TRBV15	NA	TGTGCCACCTCCAAACTAAGGACGGAATTCTATGGCTACACCTTC	CATSKLRTEFYGYTF
NA	TRBJ1-5	12	TRBV29-1	NA	TGCAGCGTTGTGATCGGGGATCAGCCCCAGCATTTT	CSVVIGDQPQHF
NA	TRBJ2-3	14	TRBV20-1	NA	TGCAGTGCTAGAGAGAACCAGCGGGTAGATACGCAGTATTTT	CSARENQRVDTQYF
NA	TRBJ1-3	14	TRBV29-1	NA	TGCAGCGTTGTGAGGGGATTCTCTGGAAACACCATATATTTT	CSVVRGFSGNTIYF
few	TRBJ1-6	14	TRBV12-3/TRBV12-4	NA	TGTGCCAGCAGCGGGACCCTTAGTAATTCACCCCTCCACTTT	CASSGTLSNSPLHF
NA	TRBJ2-7	15	TRBV5-1	TRBD2	TGCGCCAGCAGCTTGGGATCGGGAGGTGTTTACGAGCAGTACTTC	CASSLGSGGVYEQYF
few	TRBJ1-5	13	TRBV7-3	NA	TGTGCCAGCAGCGCGCAGTTAAATCAGCCCCAGCATTTT	CASSAQLNQPQHF
NA	TRBJ1-3	15	TRBV29-1	NA	TGCAGCGTTGACGGCAGGACGGACAGTGGAAACACCATATATTTT	CSVDGRTDSGNTIYF
NA	TRBJ2-2	13	TRBV5-1	NA	TGCGCCAGCAGCGCTATGGGGGCCGGGGAGCTGTTTTTT	CASSAMGAGELFF
NA	TRBJ1-3	15	TRBV4-1	NA	TGCGCCAGCAGCCAATCTCGGACAGCTGGAAACACCATATATTTT	CASSQSRTAGNTIYF
few	TRBJ2-1	17	TRBV20-1	TRBD2	TGCAGCTTCGCCACTAGCGGGATTCGTACGTCCTACAATGAGCAGTTCTTC	CSFATSGIRTSYNEQFF
many	TRBJ2-7	13	TRBV12-3/TRBV12-4	NA	TGTGCCAGCAGTGGGACCTCCTTGAGCGAGCAGTACTTC	CASSGTSLSEQYF
few	TRBJ2-1	16	TRBV24-1	NA	TGTGCCACCAGTGAAGGGGCCAGGGCAGTTCCCAATGAGCAGTTCTTC	CATSEGARAVPNEQFF
NA	TRBJ2-3	14	TRBV2	NA	TGTGCCAGCAGTGTTCGGGCCACCACAGATACGCAGTATTTT	CASSVRATTDTQYF
few	TRBJ2-1	19	TRBV11-1	TRBD2	TGTGCCAGCAGCTTAGGGAGGATAGCGGGAGGTATCTCCTACAATGAGCAGTTCTTC	CASSLGRIAGGISYNEQFF
NA	TRBJ2-2	16	TRBV14	NA	TGTGCCAGCAGCTCACCGGGACCGAGATCTCCCGGGGAGCTGTTTTTT	CASSSPGPRSPGELFF
many	TRBJ2-1	14	TRBV12-3/TRBV12-4	TRBD1	TGTGCCAGCAGCACAGGACAGGGAGAACAGACCCGGTTCTTC	CASSTGQGEQTRFF
few	TRBJ2-1	19	TRBV6-5	TRBD2	TGTGCCAGCAGTTACGGGTATGGTAGCGGGAGTTCCTCCTACAATGAGCAGTTCTTC	CASSYGYGSGSSSYNEQFF
NA	TRBJ2-1	13	TRBV9	NA	TGTGCCAGCAGCATAGGGGCAGACAATGAGCAGTTCTTC	CASSIGADNEQFF
NA	TRBJ2-5	12	TRBV20-1	TRBD1	TGCAGTGCCATCAGGGGGTCAGAGACCCAGTACTTC	CSAIRGSETQYF
few	TRBJ2-1	13	TRBV29-1	NA	TGCAGCGCCCTCGGGGGTACCTACAATGAGCAGTTCTTC	CSALGGTYNEQFF
NA	TRBJ2-1	15	TRBV7-9	TRBD2	TGTGCCAGCAGCCCAAGACTAGCGGTCTACAATGAGCAGTTCTTC	CASSPRLAVYNEQFF
few	TRBJ2-1	14	TRBV5-6	NA	TGTGCCAGCAGCTTGGCCATTAGCGCAAATGAGCAGTTCTTC	CASSLAISANEQFF
few	TRBJ2-5	16	TRBV5-6	NA	TGTGCCAGCAGTCACACCGGGAGAGGGAAGGGAGGGACCCAGTACTTC	CASSHTGRGKGGTQYF
NA	TRBJ2-2	11	TRBV20-1	NA	TGCAGTGCAGAACGGACCGGGGAGCTGGTTTTT	CSAERTGELVF
NA	TRBJ2-7	17	TRBV6-5	NA	TGTGCCAGCAGTTACTCGGCAGTAGCAGGATTCTCCTACGAGCAGTACTTC	CASSYSAVAGFSYEQYF
few	TRBJ2-3	14	TRBV20-1	TRBD1	TGCAGTGCTAGCGACAGGGAGAGCACAGATACGCAGTATTTT	CSASDRESTDTQYF
NA	TRBJ1-5	19	TRBV12-3/TRBV12-4	NA	TGTGCCAGCAGTAATAACCCTCTGGAAAGGGGTTATAGCAATCAGCCCCAGCATTTT	CASSNNPLERGYSNQPQHF
NA	TRBJ1-2	16	TRBV28	TRBD1	TGTGCCAGCAGTTTATGGGGAGGACAGGAAGGGTATGGCTACACCTTC	CASSLWGGQEGYGYTF
NA	TRBJ1-5	14	TRBV6-2/TRBV6-3	NA	TGTGCCAGCGAGACGGGCTATAGCAATCAGCCCCAGCATTTT	CASETGYSNQPQHF
few	TRBJ1-3	14	TRBV20-1	NA	TGCAGTGCTACACCCTCAGGGGTTGGAAACACCATATATTTT	CSATPSGVGNTIYF
NA	TRBJ2-5	13	TRBV7-2	TRBD1	TGTGCCAGCCATAAGACAGGGGTGGAGACCCAGTACTTC	CASHKTGVETQYF
NA	TRBJ2-1	15	TRBV5-1	NA	TGCGCCAGCAGCTTGCGGGAGAGTAGGGCGAATGAGCAGTTCTTC	CASSLRESRANEQFF
few	TRBJ2-5	15	TRBV5-1	NA	TGCGCCAGCAGCTTCGGGCTAGCAGTGCAAGAGACCCAGTACTTC	CASSFGLAVQETQYF